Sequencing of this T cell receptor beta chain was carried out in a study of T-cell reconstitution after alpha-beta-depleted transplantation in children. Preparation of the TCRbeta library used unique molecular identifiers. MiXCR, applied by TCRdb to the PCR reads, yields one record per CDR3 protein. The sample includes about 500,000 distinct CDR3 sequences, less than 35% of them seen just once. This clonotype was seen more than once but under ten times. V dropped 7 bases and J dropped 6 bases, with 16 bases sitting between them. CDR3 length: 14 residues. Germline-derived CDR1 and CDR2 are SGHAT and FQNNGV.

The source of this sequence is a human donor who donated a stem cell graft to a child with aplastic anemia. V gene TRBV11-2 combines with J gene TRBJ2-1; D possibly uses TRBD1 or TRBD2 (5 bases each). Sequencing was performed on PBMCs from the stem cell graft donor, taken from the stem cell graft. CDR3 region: CASTEGSVVNEQFF. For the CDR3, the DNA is TGTGCCAGCACCGAGGGGTCGGTAGTCAATGAGCAGTTCTTC.